The source of this TCR beta chain is a study of blood T cell repertoires in COVID-19. The data were produced by immunoSEQ multiplex PCR, yet TCRdb's version contains in-frame clones alone and is incomplete. The profile shows under 250,000 clones, 87% of them singletons. Germline V gene lookup returns CDR1 SNHLY and CDR2 FYNNEI. Trimming left V 0 bases short and J 6 bases short, with 12 bases between. This CDR3 spans 15 amino acids. The sample was PBMCs or T cells enriched from blood (not recorded which). V and J are TRBV2 and TRBJ2-1, with a weak D call TRBD2 (7 bases). The sequence derives from a woman in her 30s with acute COVID-19. This CDR3 reads CASSEAGGRLNEQFF. CDR3 sequence (DNA): TGTGCCAGCAGTGAAGCGGGGGGGCGTCTCAATGAGCAGTTCTTC.